This T cell receptor (beta chain) was recorded in a study of CD8+CD57+ T cells in acquired aplastic anemia. Patients who underwent sequencing had shown CD8+CD57+ cell expansion by flow cytometry. Profiling that covered TCR beta VDJ and CDR3 relied on genomic DNA as its template. TCRdb re-called the reads through MiXCR, storing one row per CDR3 protein. Among under 250,000 distinct CDR3 sequences listed, approximately 50% were seen once. The CDR3 is 15 amino acids. Trimming pared 5 bases from V and 4 bases from J, leaving 17 bases between. Germline-derived CDR1 and CDR2 are MNHEY and SVGAGI. This TCR was sampled from a human donor with aplastic anemia. The specimen sequenced was sorted CD4+, CD8+, or CD8+CD57+ T cells (not recorded which) from PBMCs. The rearrangement links TRBV6-5 to TRBJ1-2; a weak D match, TRBD1 (6 bases). CDR3 nucleotides: TGTGCCAGCAGTCCCATGGGGGCTTTGGGCTATGGCTACACCTTC. This sequence encodes CASSPMGALGYGYTF.